This T cell receptor beta chain was sequenced during a study of blood T cell repertoires in COVID-19. In the study overall: Researchers got acute and convalescent COVID-19 samples from the United States, Italy and Spain. T cells, B-cell-depleted T cells, or PBMCs supplied cDNA or gDNA.

Germline assignment: CDR1 SEHNR and CDR2 FQNEAQ (reference sequence). CDR3 length: 15 residues. The trim removed 4 bases at V and 2 bases at J, leaving 3 bases unmatched. The data were produced by immunoSEQ multiplex PCR, yet TCRdb's version contains in-frame clones alone and is incomplete. The sample carries some 250,000 clones, nearly 90% recorded once. Sample: peripheral blood. J is TRBJ1-4 and V is TRBV7-9; 8 bases align to TRBD1. The sequence came from a woman aged 25-40 years with acute or convalescent COVID-19. The CDR3 spells CASSSTGATNEKLFF. CDR3 coding DNA: TGTGCCAGCAGCTCGACAGGGGCTACTAATGAAAAACTGTTTTTT.